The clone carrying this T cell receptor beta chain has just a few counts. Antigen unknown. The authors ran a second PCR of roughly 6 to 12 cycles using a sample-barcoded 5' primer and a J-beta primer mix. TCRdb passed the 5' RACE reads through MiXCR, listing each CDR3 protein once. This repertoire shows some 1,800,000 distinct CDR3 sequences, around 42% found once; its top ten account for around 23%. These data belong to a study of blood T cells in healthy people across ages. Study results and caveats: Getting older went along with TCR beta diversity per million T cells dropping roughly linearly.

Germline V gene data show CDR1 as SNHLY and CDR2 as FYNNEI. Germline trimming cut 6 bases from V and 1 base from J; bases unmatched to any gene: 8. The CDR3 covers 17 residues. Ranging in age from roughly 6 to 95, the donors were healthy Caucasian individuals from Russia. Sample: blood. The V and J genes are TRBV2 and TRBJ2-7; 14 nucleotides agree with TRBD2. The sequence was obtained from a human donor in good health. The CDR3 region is CASSPGLAGALSYEQYF. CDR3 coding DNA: TGTGCCAGCAGCCCGGGACTAGCGGGGGCCTTATCCTACGAGCAGTACTTC. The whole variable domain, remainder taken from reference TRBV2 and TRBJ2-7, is EPEVTQTPSHQVTQMGQEVILRCVPISNHLYFYWYRQILGQKVEFLVSFYNNEISEKSEIFDDQFSVERPDGSNFTLKIRSTKLEDSAMYFCASSPGLAGALSYEQYFGPGTRLTVT.